This is a list of T cell receptor beta chains from one sample in a study of identifying expanded T cells in peripheral blood. Produced via immunoSEQ multiplex PCR; TCRdb's table is partial and in-frame only. The repertoire holds about 85,000 clones, with around nine tenths as singletons. Input material: blood. All receptors come from a person between 18 and 75 years old in good health. CDR3s include the opening cysteine and the closing phenylalanine or tryptophan. A D gene is named only where the DNA matches it firmly. Some rows have no size entry. The others give once, few or many, or a class for an expanded clone.

TGTGCCAGCAGGAGCGGACAGCGAGAAAATCAGCCCCAGCATTTT CASRSGQRENQPQHF NA TRBJ1-5 NA TRBV6-6 15
TGTGCCAGTTCTGGGGCCTACGAGCAGTACTTC CASSGAYEQYF NA TRBJ2-7 NA TRBV19 11
TGTGCCAGCAGTTTGCCGGGGAGGAGGCAGTTCTTC CASSLPGRRQFF NA TRBJ2-1 NA TRBV28 12
TGTGCCAGCAGTGAGTCCGGGCCTGTGTACGAGCAGTACTTC CASSESGPVYEQYF NA TRBJ2-7 NA TRBV25-1 14
TGTGCCAGCAGTGAGGGAAGGGGTAGGAATTCACCCCTCCACTTT CASSEGRGRNSPLHF NA TRBJ1-6 NA TRBV2 15
TGTGCCATCACCCCGGGGAAGGGCGAGCAGTACTTC CAITPGKGEQYF NA TRBJ2-7 NA TRBV10-3 12
TGCGCCAGCAGCTTATACTCAGGGGCTTCTGGAAACACCATATATTTT CASSLYSGASGNTIYF NA TRBJ1-3 NA TRBV5-1 16
TGTGCCAGCAGTGAAGCGGGGGAGCAGTACTTC CASSEAGEQYF NA TRBJ2-7 NA TRBV2 11
TGTGCCAGCAGCTTGCAACCCACCTACGAGCAGTACTTC CASSLQPTYEQYF once TRBJ2-7 NA TRBV7-9 13
TGTGCCAGCAGCAACTACCGGACAGGGTCGGTCTACAATGAGCAGTTCTTC CASSNYRTGSVYNEQFF once TRBJ2-1 TRBD1 TRBV7-2 17
TGTGCCAGCAGCTTAGCGGCCGCGGTCGCCGGAAACACCATATATTTT CASSLAAAVAGNTIYF NA TRBJ1-3 NA TRBV7-6 16
TGCGCCAGCAGCCACGCGGACAGGGGTTCCAACTATGGCTACACCTTC CASSHADRGSNYGYTF NA TRBJ1-2 TRBD1 TRBV5-1 16
TGTGCCAGTAGTCTCGTACAGGGGGCGGTAGGGTATGGCTACACCTTC CASSLVQGAVGYGYTF NA TRBJ1-2 TRBD1 TRBV19 16
TGTGCCTGGAGTAGGACAGGGGGAGGTCAGCCCCAGCATTTT CAWSRTGGGQPQHF NA TRBJ1-5 TRBD1 TRBV30 14
TGTGCTAGTGCTGCGAGTGGGAATCAGCCCCAGCATTTT CASAASGNQPQHF NA TRBJ1-5 NA TRBV12-5 13
TGTGCCAGCAGCCCCGGGACAGTCATATATGGCTACACCTTC CASSPGTVIYGYTF once TRBJ1-2 TRBD1 TRBV9 14
TGCGCCAGCAGCTTTTTCACGGGAGGGGGCGCTACTGGGGCCAACGTCCTGACTTTC CASSFFTGGGATGANVLTF NA TRBJ2-6 NA TRBV5-1 19
TGTGCCAGCAGTGAGGGGACCTCAAATCAGCCCCAGCATTTT CASSEGTSNQPQHF NA TRBJ1-5 NA TRBV2 14
TGTGCCAGCAGCCATTGGACAGGGGACGAGTTTTTT CASSHWTGDEFF NA TRBJ1-4 TRBD1 TRBV5-6 12
TGTGCCAGCAGCTTAGGGGGGGGCACCTATAATTCACCCCTCCACTTT CASSLGGGTYNSPLHF NA TRBJ1-6 NA TRBV7-2 16
TGTGCCAGCAGACGGGACGTAGGGGATAGTGGCTACACCTTC CASRRDVGDSGYTF NA TRBJ1-2 NA TRBV2 14
TGTGCCAGCAGTTCCGGGACAGAGAGGGGCTACACCTTC CASSSGTERGYTF NA TRBJ1-2 TRBD1 TRBV2 13
TGTGCCAGCAGAGAGGGGGGGAGCAATCAGCCCCAGCATTTT CASREGGSNQPQHF once TRBJ1-5 NA TRBV6-5 14
TGTGCCAGCAGGGTCGCTACCTTAATGGGTTCACCCCTCCACTTT CASRVATLMGSPLHF NA TRBJ1-6 NA TRBV27 15
TGTGCCAGCAGTTACGGGGGGAACCAAGAGACCCAGTACTTC CASSYGGNQETQYF NA TRBJ2-5 NA TRBV6-6 14
TGTGCCAGCAGCAGGGACTTTAACACCGGGGAGCTGTTTTTT CASSRDFNTGELFF NA TRBJ2-2 NA TRBV7-2 14
TGTGCCAGTAGTATAATGGGGGTTGGCGAGCAGTACTTC CASSIMGVGEQYF NA TRBJ2-7 NA TRBV19 13
TGTGCCAGCAGCGCTAGTGTTACGAACACTGAAGCTTTCTTT CASSASVTNTEAFF NA TRBJ1-1 NA TRBV9 14
TGCGCCAGCAGCCAGTCAACGGGACAGACGGGAGGCTACACCTTC CASSQSTGQTGGYTF NA TRBJ1-2 TRBD1 TRBV5-1 15
TGTGCCAGCAGCGCCGCAGGGCTCCTCTCTACAGATACGCAGTATTTT CASSAAGLLSTDTQYF NA TRBJ2-3 NA TRBV9 16
TGTGCCAGCAGCACTTCGCGGGGGGGCCATATCCATGAGCAGTTCTTC CASSTSRGGHIHEQFF NA TRBJ2-1 TRBD2 TRBV7-8 16
TGTGCCAGCACCCAGAGGAGGGGGCCAGGGACTAATGAAAAACTGTTTTTT CASTQRRGPGTNEKLFF NA TRBJ1-4 TRBD1 TRBV13 17
TGTGCCAGTAGTGACAGGGACCAGCCCCAGCATTTT CASSDRDQPQHF NA TRBJ1-5 TRBD1 TRBV19 12
TGTGCCAGCAGCTTAGACCCAGGGGTCCTGCGGGTCGAGACCCAGTACTTC CASSLDPGVLRVETQYF NA TRBJ2-5 NA TRBV7-2 17
TGCGCCAGCAGCCAATGGGGTGGGACAGGCAATCAGCCCCAGCATTTT CASSQWGGTGNQPQHF NA TRBJ1-5 TRBD1 TRBV4-3 16
TGCGCCAGCAGCCCCCGAGGGGCGGGGGGGTCGTATACGCAGTATTTT CASSPRGAGGSYTQYF NA TRBJ2-3 TRBD2 TRBV4-1 16
TGCGCCAGCAGTCTCAGGGGCCCCTACAATGAGCAGTTCTTC CASSLRGPYNEQFF once TRBJ2-1 NA TRBV4-1 14
TGTGCCTGGAGTGTGGGGTATACCCTCCACTTT CAWSVGYTLHF NA TRBJ1-6 NA TRBV30 11
TGTGCCAGCAGCTTAGAGGCAGGGCGCAACACCGGGGAGCTGTTTTTT CASSLEAGRNTGELFF NA TRBJ2-2 NA TRBV7-2 16
TGTGCCAGCAGCCGGTCGGGACAGACGAACCATAATTCACCCCTCCACTTT CASSRSGQTNHNSPLHF NA TRBJ1-6 TRBD1 TRBV11-2 17
TGTGCCAGCAGCTTGGTTGGGGGAGGTGGAACTGAAGCTTTCTTT CASSLVGGGGTEAFF NA TRBJ1-1 NA TRBV5-8 15
TGTGCCTGGAGTGGGGGGGGACCCCTAAATCAGCCCCAGCATTTT CAWSGGGPLNQPQHF NA TRBJ1-5 NA TRBV30 15
TGTGCCAGCAGCTCGGACGGGACTATTTTAAATGAGCAGTTCTTC CASSSDGTILNEQFF few TRBJ2-1 TRBD2 TRBV5-4 15
TGCGCCAGCAGCACGGGACAGGCGGGCTTCACAGATACGCAGTATTTT CASSTGQAGFTDTQYF NA TRBJ2-3 TRBD1 TRBV5-1 16
TGCGCCAGCAGCCAAGGACAGGGGTCAGATACGCAGTATTTT CASSQGQGSDTQYF NA TRBJ2-3 TRBD1 TRBV4-3 14